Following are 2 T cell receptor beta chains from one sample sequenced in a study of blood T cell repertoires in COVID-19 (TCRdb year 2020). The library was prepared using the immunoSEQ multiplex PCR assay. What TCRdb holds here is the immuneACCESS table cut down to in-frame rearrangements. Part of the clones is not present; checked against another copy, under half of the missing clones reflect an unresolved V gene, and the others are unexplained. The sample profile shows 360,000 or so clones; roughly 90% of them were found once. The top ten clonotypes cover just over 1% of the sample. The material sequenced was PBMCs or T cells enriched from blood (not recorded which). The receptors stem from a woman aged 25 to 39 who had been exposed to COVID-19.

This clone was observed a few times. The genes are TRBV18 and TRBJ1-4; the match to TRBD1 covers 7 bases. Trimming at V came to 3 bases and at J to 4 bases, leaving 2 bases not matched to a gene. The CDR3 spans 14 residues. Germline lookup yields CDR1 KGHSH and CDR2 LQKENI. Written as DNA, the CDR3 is TGTGCCAGCTCACCGACAGGGAATAATGAAAAACTGTTTTTT. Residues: CASSPTGNNEKLFF.

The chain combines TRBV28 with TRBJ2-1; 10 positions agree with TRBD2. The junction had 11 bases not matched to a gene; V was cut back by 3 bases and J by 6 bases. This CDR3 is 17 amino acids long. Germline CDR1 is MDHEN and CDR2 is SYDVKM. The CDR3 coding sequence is TGTGCCAGCAGTTTGACTCGAGGAGCGGGAGGGGGCAATGAGCAGTTCTTC. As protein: CASSLTRGAGGGNEQFF.